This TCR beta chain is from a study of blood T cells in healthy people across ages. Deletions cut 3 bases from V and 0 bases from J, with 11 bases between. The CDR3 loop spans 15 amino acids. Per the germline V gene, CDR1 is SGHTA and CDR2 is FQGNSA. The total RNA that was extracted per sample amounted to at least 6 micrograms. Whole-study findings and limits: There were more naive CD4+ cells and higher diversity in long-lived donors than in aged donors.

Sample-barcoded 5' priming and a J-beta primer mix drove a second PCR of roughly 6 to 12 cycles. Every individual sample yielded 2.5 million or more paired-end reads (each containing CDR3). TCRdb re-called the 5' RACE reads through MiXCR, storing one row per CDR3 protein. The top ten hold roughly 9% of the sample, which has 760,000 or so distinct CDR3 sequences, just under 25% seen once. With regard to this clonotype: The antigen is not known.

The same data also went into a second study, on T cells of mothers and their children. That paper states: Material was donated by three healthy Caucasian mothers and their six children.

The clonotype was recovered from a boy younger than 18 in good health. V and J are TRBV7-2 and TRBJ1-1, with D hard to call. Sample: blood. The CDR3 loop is CASSFVSALNTEAFF. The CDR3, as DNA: TGTGCCAGCAGCTTTGTGTCCGCTTTGAACACTGAAGCTTTCTTT.